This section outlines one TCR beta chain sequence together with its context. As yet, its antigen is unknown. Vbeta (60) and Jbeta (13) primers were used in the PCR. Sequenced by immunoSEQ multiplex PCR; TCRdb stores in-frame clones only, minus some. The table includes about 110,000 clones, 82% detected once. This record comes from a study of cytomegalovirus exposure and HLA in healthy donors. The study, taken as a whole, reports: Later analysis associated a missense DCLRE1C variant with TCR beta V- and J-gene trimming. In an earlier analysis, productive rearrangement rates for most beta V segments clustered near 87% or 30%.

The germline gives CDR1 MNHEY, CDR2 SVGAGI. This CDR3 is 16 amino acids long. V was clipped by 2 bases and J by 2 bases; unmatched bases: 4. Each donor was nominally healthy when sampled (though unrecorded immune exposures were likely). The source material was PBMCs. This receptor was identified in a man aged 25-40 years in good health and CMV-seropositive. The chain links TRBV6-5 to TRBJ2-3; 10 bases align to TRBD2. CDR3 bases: TGTGCCAGCAGTTACGAGCGGGAGGGCCTCACAGATACGCAGTATTTT. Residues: CASSYEREGLTDTQYF.